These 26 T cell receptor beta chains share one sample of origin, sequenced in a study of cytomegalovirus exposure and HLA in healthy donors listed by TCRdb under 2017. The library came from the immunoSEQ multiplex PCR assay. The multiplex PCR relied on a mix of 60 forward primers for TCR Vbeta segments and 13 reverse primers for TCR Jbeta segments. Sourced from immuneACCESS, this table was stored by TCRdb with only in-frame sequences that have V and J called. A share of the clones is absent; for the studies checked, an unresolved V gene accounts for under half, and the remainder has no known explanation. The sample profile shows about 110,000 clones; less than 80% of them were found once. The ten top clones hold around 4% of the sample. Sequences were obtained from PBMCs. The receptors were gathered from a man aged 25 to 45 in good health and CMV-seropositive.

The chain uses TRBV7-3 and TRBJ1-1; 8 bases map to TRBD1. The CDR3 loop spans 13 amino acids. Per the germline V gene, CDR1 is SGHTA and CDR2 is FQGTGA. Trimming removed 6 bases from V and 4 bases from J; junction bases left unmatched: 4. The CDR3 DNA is TGTGCCAGCAGATGGGACAGGTCCACTGAAGCTTTCTTT. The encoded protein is CASRWDRSTEAFF.

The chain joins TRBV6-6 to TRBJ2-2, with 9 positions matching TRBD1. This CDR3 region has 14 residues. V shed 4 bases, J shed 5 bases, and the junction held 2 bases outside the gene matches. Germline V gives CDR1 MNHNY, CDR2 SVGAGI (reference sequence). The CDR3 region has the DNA TGTGCCAGCAGTTTGGGACAGGGAACCGGGGAGCTGTTTTTT. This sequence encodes CASSLGQGTGELFF.

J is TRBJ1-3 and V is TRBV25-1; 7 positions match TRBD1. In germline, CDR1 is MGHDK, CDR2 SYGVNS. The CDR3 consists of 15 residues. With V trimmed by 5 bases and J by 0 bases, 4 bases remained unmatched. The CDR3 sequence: CASSRQGGSGNTIYF. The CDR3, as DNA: TGTGCCAGCAGTCGACAGGGAGGCTCTGGAAACACCATATATTTT.

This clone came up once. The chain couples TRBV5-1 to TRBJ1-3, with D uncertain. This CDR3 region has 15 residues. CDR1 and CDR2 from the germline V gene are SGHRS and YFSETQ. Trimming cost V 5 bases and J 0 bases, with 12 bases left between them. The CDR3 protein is CASSGGLLSGNTIYF. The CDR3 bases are TGCGCCAGCAGTGGCGGACTACTCTCTGGAAACACCATATATTTT.

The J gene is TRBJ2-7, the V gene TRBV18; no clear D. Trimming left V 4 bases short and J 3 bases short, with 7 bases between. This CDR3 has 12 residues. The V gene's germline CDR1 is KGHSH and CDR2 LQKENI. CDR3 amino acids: CASSLNGYEQYF. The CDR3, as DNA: TGTGCCAGCTCACTCAACGGCTACGAGCAGTACTTC.

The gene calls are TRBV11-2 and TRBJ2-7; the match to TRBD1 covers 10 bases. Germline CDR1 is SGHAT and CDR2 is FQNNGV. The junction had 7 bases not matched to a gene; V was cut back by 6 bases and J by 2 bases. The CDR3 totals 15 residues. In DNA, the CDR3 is TGTGCCAGCAGTTATGGGACAGGGGAGCCCTACGAGCAGTACTTC. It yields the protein CASSYGTGEPYEQYF.

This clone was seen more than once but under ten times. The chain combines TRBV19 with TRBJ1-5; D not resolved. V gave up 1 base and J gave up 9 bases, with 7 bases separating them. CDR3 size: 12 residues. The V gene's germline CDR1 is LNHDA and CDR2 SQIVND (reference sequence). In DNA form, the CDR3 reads TGTGCCAGTAGTATAGGGGGAGGGCCCCAGCATTTT. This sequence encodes CASSIGGGPQHF.

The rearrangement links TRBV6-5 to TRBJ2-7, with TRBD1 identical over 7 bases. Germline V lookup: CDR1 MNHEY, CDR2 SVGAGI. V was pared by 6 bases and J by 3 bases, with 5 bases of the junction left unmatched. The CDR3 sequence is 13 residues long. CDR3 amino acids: CASRKGTVYEQYF. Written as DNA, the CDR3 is TGTGCCAGCAGGAAAGGGACAGTCTACGAGCAGTACTTC.

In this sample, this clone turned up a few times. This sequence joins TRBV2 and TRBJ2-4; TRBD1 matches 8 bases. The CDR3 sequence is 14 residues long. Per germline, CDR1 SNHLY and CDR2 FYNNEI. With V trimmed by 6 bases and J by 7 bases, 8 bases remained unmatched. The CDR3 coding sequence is TGTGCCAGCAGACACAGGGGGGTAACCAACATTCAGTACTTC. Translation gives CASRHRGVTNIQYF.

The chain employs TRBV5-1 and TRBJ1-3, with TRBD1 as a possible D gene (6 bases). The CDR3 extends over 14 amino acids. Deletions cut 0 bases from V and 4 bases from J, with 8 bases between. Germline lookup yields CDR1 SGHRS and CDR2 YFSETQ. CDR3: CASSLGDTGNTIYF. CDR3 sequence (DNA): TGCGCCAGCAGCTTGGGGGACACCGGAAACACCATATATTTT.

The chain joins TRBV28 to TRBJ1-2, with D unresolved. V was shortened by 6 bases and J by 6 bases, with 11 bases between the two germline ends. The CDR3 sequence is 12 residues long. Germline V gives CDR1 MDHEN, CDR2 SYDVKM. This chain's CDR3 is CASSRYPDGYTF. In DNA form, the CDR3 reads TGTGCCAGCAGCCGATATCCGGATGGCTACACCTTC.

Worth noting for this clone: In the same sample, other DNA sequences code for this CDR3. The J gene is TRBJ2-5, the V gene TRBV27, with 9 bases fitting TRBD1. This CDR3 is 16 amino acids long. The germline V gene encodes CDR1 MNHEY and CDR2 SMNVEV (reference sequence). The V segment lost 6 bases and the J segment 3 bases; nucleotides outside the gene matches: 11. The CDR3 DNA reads TGTGCCAGCAGCTGGACAGGGGATGGATCGGAAGAGACCCAGTACTTC. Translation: CASSWTGDGSEETQYF.

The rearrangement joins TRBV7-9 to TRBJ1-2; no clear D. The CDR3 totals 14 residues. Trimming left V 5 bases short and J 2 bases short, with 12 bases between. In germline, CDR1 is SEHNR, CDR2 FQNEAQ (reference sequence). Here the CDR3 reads CASSRGETNYGYTF. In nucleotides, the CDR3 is TGTGCCAGCAGCCGCGGGGAAACCAACTATGGCTACACCTTC.

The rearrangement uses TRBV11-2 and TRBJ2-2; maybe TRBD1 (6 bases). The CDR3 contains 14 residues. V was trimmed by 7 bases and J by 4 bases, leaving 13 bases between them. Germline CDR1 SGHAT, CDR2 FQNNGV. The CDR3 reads CASILTGSTGELFF. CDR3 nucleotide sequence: TGTGCCAGCATCCTGACAGGTAGCACCGGGGAGCTGTTTTTT.

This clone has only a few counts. The CDR3, as DNA: TGTGCCAGCAGTAGGTGGACAGGGGGTAACTATGGCTACACCTTC. Translation gives CASSRWTGGNYGYTF. The chain employs TRBV6-5 and TRBJ1-2; 10 nucleotides agree with TRBD1. The germline V gene encodes CDR1 MNHEY and CDR2 SVGAGI. V was pared by 5 bases and J by 1 base, with 4 bases of the junction left unmatched. This CDR3 comprises 15 residues.

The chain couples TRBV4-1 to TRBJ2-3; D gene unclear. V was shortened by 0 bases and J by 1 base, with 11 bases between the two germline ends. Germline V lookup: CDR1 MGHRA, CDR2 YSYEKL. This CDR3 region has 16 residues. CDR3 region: CASSQDLEQGTDTQYF. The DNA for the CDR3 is TGCGCCAGCAGCCAAGATCTTGAGCAGGGCACAGATACGCAGTATTTT.

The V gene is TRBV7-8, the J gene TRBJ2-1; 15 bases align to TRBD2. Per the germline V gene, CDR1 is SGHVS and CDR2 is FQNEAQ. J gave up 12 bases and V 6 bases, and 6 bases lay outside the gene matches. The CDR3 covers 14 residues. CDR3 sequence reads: CASRRGLAGGRQFF. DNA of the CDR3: TGTGCCAGCAGGAGAGGACTAGCGGGGGGGCGGCAGTTCTTC.

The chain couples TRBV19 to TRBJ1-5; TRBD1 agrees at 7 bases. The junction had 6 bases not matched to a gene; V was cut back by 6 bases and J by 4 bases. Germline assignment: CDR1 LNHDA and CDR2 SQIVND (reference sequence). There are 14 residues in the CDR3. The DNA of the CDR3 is TGTGCCAGTAGCCCGACAGGGAAGAATCAGCCCCAGCATTTT. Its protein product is CASSPTGKNQPQHF.

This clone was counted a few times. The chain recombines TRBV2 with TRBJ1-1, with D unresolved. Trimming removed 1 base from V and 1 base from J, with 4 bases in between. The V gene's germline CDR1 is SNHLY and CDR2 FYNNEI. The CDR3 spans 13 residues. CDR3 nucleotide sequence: TGTGCCAGCAGTGAAGACAGGAACACTGAAGCTTTCTTT. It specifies CASSEDRNTEAFF.

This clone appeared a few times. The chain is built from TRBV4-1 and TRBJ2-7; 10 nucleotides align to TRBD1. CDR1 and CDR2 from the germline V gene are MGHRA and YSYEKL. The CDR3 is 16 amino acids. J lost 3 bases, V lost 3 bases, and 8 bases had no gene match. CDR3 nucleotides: TGCGCCAGCAGCCAGCCTGCTGGGACAGGGGACTACGAGCAGTACTTC. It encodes CASSQPAGTGDYEQYF.

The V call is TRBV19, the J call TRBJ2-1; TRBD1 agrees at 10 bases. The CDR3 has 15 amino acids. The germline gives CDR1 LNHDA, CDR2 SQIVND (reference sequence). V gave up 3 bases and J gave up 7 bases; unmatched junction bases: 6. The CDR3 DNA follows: TGTGCCAGTAGTATCGGGACAGGGGAATGGAATGAGCAGTTCTTC. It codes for CASSIGTGEWNEQFF.

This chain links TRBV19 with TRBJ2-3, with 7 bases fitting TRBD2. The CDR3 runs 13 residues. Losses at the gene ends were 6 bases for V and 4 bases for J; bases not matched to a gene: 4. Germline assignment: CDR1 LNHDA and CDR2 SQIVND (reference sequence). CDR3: CASRELASDTQYF. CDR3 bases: TGTGCCAGTAGAGAACTAGCGTCAGATACGCAGTATTTT.

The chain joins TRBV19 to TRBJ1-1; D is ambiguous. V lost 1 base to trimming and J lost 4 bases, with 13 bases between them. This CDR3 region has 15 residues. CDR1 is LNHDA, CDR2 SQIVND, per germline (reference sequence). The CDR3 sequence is CASSIGGKRSTEAFF. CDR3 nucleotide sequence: TGTGCCAGTAGTATAGGAGGGAAACGTTCCACTGAAGCTTTCTTT.

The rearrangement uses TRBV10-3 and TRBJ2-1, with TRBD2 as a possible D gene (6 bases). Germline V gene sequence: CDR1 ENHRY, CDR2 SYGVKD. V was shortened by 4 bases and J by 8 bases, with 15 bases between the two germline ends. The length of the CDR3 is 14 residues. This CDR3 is CAISGGTYGDEQFF. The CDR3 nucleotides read TGTGCCATCAGTGGCGGGACCTACGGCGATGAGCAGTTCTTC.

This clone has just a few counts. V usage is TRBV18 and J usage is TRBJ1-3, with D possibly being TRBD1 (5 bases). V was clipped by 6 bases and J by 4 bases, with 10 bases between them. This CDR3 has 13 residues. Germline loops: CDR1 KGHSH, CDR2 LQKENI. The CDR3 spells CASSLGVGNTIYF. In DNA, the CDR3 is TGTGCCAGCTCCCTAGGGGTCGGAAACACCATATATTTT.

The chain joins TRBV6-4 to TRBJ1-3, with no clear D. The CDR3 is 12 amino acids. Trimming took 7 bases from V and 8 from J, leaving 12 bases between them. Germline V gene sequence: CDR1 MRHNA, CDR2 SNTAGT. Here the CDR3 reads CASTRLLHTIYF. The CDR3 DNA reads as TGTGCCAGCACCAGACTTCTGCACACCATATATTTT.